The present T cell receptor beta chain was sequenced within a study of blood T cells in healthy people across ages. The use of a sample-barcoded 5' primer and a J-beta primer mix characterized a second PCR of roughly 6 to 12 cycles. A single record per CDR3 protein comes from TCRdb applying MiXCR to the 5' RACE reads. This sample yields approximately 600,000 distinct CDR3 sequences, of which roughly 53% are seen a single time; over 30% belongs to the top ten. Trimming took off 6 bases at V and 7 bases at J, with 22 bases between the two ends. Germline V CDR1 and CDR2: DFQATT, SNEGSKA (reference sequence). The CDR3 runs to 14 residues. The sample holds many counts of this clonotype. Its antigen is unknown. All donors came from Russia, were Caucasian and healthy, and spanned ages 6 to 90. Study-wide points: Diversity estimates drawn from one million T cells were deemed underestimates. Since the PBMCs were unsorted, naive and antigen-experienced cells could not be conclusively compared.

The sequenced sample consisted of blood. This TCR was recovered from a man aged 55 to 69 in good health. The rearrangement uses TRBV20-1 and TRBJ2-7, with a weak D call TRBD2 (6 bases). CDR3 loop: CSAQGRENFREQYF. CDR3 nucleotide sequence: TGCAGTGCCCAGGGCCGGGAGAACTTTAGGGAGCAGTACTTC.